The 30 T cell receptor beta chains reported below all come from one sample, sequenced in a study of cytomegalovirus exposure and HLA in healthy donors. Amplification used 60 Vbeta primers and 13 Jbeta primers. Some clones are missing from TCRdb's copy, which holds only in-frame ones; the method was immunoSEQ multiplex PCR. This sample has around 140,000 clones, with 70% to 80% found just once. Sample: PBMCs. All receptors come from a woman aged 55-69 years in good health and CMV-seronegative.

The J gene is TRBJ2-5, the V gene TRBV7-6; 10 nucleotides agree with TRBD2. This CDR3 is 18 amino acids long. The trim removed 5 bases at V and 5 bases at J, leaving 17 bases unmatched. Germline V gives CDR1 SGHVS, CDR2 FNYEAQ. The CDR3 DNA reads TGTGCCAGCAGCGAGCGGGGGGGGCAGGGGAGACAAGCCGAGACCCAGTACTTC. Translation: CASSERGGQGRQAETQYF.

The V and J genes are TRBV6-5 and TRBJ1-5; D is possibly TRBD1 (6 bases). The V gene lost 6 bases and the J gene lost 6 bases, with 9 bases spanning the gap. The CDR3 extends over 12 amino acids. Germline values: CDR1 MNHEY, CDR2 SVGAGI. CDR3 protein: CASRGGSQPQHF. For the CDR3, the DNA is TGTGCCAGCAGAGGGGGATCTCAGCCCCAGCATTTT.

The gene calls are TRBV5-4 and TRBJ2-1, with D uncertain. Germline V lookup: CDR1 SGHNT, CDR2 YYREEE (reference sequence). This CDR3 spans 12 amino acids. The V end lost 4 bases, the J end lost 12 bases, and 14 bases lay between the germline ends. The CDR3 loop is CASSVGSQGQFF. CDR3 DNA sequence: TGTGCCAGCAGCGTGGGTAGCCAAGGGCAGTTCTTC.

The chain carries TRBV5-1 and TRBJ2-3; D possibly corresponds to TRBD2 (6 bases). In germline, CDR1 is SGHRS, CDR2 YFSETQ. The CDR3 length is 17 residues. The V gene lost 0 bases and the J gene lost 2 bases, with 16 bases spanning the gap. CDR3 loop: CASSLALTSSDTDTQYF. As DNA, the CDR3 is TGCGCCAGCAGCTTGGCCTTAACCTCTAGCGACACAGATACGCAGTATTTT.

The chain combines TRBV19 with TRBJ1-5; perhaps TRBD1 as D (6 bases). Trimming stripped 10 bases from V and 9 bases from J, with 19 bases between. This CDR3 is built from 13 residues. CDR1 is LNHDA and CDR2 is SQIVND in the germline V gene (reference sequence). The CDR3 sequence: CATNTGFSGPQHF. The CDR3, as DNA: TGTGCCACCAATACAGGGTTCTCAGGGCCCCAGCATTTT.

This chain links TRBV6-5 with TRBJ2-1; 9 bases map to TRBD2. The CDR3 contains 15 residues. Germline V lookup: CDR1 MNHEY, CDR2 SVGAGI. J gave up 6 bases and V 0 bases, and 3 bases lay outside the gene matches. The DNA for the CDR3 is TGTGCCAGCAGTTACTCCAGCGGGAGGTCCAATGAGCAGTTCTTC. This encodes CASSYSSGRSNEQFF.

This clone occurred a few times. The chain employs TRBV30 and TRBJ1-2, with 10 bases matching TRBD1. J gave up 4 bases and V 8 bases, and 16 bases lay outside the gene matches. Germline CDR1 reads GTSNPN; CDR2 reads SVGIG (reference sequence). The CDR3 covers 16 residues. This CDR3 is CAGYRDRGSIVYGYTF. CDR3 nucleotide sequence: TGTGCCGGATACCGGGACAGGGGTTCTATCGTCTATGGCTACACCTTC.

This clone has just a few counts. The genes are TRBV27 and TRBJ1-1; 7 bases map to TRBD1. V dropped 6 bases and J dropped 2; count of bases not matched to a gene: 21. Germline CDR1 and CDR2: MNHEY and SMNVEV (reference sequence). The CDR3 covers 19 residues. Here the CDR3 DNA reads TGTGCCAGCAGCACTTCATACCGGGACAGTCCCTTTCGTAACACTGAAGCTTTCTTT. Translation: CASSTSYRDSPFRNTEAFF.

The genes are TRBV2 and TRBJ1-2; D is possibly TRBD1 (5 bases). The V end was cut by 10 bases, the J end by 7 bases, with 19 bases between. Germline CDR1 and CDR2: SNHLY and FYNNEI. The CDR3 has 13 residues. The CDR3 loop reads CATRGAKSSGYTF. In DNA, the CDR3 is TGTGCCACTCGTGGGGCGAAAAGTTCTGGCTACACCTTC.

The DNA for the CDR3 is TGTGCCAGCAGCCCTACGGGACTGAAGGTTGAGCCCCAGCATTTT. This gives the protein CASSPTGLKVEPQHF. The chain uses TRBV6-5 and TRBJ1-5; D might be TRBD1 (5 bases). This CDR3 region has 15 residues. The germline gives CDR1 MNHEY, CDR2 SVGAGI. V dropped 6 bases and J dropped 8 bases, with 20 bases sitting between them.

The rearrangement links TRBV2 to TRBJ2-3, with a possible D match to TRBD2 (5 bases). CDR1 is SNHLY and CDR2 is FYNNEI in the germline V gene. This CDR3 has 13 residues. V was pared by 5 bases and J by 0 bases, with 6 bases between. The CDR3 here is CASSPSSTDTQYF. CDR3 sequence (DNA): TGTGCCAGCAGTCCTAGCAGCACAGATACGCAGTATTTT.

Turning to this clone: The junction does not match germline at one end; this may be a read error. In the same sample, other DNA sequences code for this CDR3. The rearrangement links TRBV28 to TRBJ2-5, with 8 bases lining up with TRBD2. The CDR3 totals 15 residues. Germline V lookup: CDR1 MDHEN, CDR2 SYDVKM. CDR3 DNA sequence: TGTGCCAGCAGCTCCGCTCAGCGGGAGCCTTTTCGAGCGAACTTC. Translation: CASSSAQREPFRANF.

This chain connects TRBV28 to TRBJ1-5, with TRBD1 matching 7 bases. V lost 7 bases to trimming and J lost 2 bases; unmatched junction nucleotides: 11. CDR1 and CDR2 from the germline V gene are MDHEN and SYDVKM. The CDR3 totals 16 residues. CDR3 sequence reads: CASTKSPRGGNQPQHF. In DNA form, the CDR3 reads TGTGCCAGCACCAAAAGCCCCAGGGGGGGCAATCAGCCCCAGCATTTT.

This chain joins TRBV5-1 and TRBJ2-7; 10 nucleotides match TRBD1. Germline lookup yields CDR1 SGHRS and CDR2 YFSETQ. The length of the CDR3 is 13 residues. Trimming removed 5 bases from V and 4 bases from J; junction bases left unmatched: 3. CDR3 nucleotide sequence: TGCGCCAGCAGGACGGGACAGGGGTACGAGCAGTACTTC. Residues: CASRTGQGYEQYF.

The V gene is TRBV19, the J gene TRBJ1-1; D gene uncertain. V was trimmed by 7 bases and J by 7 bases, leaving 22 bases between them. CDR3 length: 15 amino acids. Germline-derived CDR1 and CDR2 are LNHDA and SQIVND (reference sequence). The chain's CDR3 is CASIGVGPVQGEAFF. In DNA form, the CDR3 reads TGTGCCAGTATCGGGGTTGGCCCAGTACAAGGTGAAGCTTTCTTT.

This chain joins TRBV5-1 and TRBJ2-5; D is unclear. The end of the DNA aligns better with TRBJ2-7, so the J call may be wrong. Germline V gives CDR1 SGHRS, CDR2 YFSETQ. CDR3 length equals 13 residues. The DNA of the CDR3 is TGCGCCAGCAGCTCCCGTCCCTCCTACGAGCAGTACTTC. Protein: CASSSRPSYEQYF.

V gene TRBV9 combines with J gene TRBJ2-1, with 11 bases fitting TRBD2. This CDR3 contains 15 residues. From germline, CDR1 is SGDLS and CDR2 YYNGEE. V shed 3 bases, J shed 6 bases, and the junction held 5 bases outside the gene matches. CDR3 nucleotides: TGTGCCAGCAGCGGTCTAGCGGGGGGTGGCAATGAGCAGTTCTTC. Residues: CASSGLAGGGNEQFF.

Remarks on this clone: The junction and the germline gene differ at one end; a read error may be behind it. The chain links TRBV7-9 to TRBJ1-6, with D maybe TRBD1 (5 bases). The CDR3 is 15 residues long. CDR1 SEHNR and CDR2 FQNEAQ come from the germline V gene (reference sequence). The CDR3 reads CSSSRAGSGNSPLHF. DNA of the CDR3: TGTTCCAGCAGCCGAGCGGGGTCAGGGAATTCACCCCTCCACTTT.

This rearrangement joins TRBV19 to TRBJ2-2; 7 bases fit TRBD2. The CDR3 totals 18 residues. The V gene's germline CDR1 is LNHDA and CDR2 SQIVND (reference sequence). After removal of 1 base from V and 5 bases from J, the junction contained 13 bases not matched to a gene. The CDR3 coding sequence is TGTGCCAGTAGTATAGCCCGGCAGGGCGGGAGTGGAACCGGGGAGCTGTTTTTT. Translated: CASSIARQGGSGTGELFF.

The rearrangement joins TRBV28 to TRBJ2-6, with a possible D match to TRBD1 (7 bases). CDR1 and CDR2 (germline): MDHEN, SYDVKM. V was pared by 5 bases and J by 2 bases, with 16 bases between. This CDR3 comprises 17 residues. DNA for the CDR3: TGTGCCAGCAGTACCAACAGGGGCGGGACTGGGGCCAACGTCCTGACTTTC. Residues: CASSTNRGGTGANVLTF.

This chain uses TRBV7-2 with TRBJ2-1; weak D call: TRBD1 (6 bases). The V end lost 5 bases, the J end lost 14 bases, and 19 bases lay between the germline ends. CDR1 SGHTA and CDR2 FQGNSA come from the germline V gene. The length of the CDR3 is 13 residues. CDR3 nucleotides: TGTGCCAGCAGCGTACGGGACAATCCTAGGAAGTTCTTC. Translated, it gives CASSVRDNPRKFF.

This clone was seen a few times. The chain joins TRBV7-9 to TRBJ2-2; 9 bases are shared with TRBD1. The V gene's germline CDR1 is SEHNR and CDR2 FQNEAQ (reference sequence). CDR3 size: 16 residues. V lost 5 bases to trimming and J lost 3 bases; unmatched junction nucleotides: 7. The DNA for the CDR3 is TGTGCCAGCAGCCCCCGGAGGACAGGGGACACCGGGGAGCTGTTTTTT. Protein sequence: CASSPRRTGDTGELFF.

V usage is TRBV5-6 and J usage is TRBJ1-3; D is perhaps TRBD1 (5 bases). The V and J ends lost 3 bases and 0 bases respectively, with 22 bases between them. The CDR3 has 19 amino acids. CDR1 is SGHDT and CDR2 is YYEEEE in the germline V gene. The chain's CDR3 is CASSSRSGARQGSGNTIYF. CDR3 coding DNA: TGTGCCAGCAGCTCGAGGTCCGGAGCCCGGCAGGGCTCTGGAAACACCATATATTTT. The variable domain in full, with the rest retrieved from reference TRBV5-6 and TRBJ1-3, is DAGVTQSPTHLIKTRGQQVTLRCSPKSGHDTVSWYQQALGQGPQFIFQYYEEEERQRGNFPDRFSGHQFPNYSSELNVNALLLGDSALYLCASSSRSGARQGSGNTIYFGEGSWLTVV.

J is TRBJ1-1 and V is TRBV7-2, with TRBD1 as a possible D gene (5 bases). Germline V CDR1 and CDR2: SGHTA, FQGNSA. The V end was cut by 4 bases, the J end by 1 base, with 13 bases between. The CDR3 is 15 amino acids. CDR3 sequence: CASSSRVASNTEAFF. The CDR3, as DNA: TGTGCCAGCAGCTCCAGGGTTGCGTCGAACACTGAAGCTTTCTTT.

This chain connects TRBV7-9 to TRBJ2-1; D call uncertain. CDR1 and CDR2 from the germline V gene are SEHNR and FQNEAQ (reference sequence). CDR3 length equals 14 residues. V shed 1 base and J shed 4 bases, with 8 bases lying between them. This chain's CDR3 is CASSLEPLYNEQFF. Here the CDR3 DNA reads TGTGCCAGCAGCTTAGAGCCCCTATACAATGAGCAGTTCTTC. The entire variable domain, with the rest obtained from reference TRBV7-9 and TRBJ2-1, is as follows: DTGVSQNPRHKITKRGQNVTFRCDPISEHNRLYWYRQTLGQGPEFLTYFQNEAQLEKSRLLSDRFSAERPKGSFSTLEIQRTEQGDSAMYLCASSLEPLYNEQFFGPGTRLTVL.

The CDR3 nucleotides read TGTGCCAGCAGCGTAGATCACAGGGGCGAGCAGTACTTC. Translation gives CASSVDHRGEQYF. The rearrangement uses TRBV9 and TRBJ2-7; 7 positions agree with TRBD1. The CDR3 covers 13 residues. V lost 0 bases and J lost 6; bases outside the gene matches: 3. Germline V gives CDR1 SGDLS, CDR2 YYNGEE.

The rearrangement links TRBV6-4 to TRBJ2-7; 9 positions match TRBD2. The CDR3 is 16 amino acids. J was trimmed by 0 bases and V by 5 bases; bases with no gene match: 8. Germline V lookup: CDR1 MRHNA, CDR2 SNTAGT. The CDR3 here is CASSSNSGSFSYEQYF. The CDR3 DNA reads TGTGCCAGCAGTTCTAATAGCGGGAGTTTCTCCTACGAGCAGTACTTC.

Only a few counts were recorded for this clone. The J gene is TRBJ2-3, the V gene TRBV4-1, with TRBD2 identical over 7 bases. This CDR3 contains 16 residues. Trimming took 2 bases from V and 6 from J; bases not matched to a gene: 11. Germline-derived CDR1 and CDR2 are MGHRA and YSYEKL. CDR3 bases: TGCGCCAGCAGCCAAATTCCGGGGGGTCCCAGGGATACGCAGTATTTT. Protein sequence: CASSQIPGGPRDTQYF.

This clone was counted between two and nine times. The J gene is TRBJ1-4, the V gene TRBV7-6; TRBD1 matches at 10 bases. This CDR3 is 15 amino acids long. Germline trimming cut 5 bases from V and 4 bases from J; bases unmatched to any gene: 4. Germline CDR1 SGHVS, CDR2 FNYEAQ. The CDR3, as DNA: TGTGCCAGCAGCCGCCGGGACAGGGGTAATGAAAAACTGTTTTTT. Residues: CASSRRDRGNEKLFF.

CDR3 coding DNA: TGTGCCTGGAAAAGGGGGGGGAGGGGCACCGGGGAGCTGTTTTTT. Protein product: CAWKRGGRGTGELFF. The chain couples TRBV30 to TRBJ2-2; a possible D gene is TRBD2 (7 bases). The CDR3 has 15 residues. Trimming removed 4 bases at V and 4 bases at J, with 16 bases between. Germline values: CDR1 GTSNPN, CDR2 SVGIG (reference sequence).